A selection of T cell receptor beta chains follows, all from one sample in a study of blood T cell repertoires in COVID-19. The data were produced by immunoSEQ multiplex PCR, yet TCRdb's version contains in-frame clones alone and is incomplete. Among some 350,000 clones, 80% to 90% were seen once, and the ten largest hold 2.5% to 3%. Specimen: peripheral blood. These receptors were collected from a man under 40 with active or convalescent COVID-19. CDR3s include the opening cysteine and the closing phenylalanine or tryptophan. Fields, in order: J gene, D gene, V gene, CDR3 DNA, CDR3 protein. A D gene is named only where the DNA matches it firmly.

>TRBJ2-2|TRBD2|TRBV6-4
TGTGCTATTAATGGGCTAGCGGTACACACCGGGGAGCTGTTTTTT
CAINGLAVHTGELFF
>TRBJ2-7|TRBD1|TRBV6-5
TGTGCCAGCAGTCCGGGACAGGGGTACTACGAGCAGTACTTC
CASSPGQGYYEQYF
>TRBJ1-1|NA|TRBV4-2
TGTGCCAGCAGCCAAGATCGCCGCGAGGGCGTCACTGAAGCTTTCTTT
CASSQDRREGVTEAFF
>TRBJ2-1|NA|TRBV9
TGTGCCAGCAGCGTAGGGACGGGGTATGAGCAGTTCTTC
CASSVGTGYEQFF
>TRBJ2-1|NA|TRBV27
TGTGCCAGCAGTTTAAGATACCAGGCCCTCAATGAGCAGTTCTTC
CASSLRYQALNEQFF
>TRBJ2-7|NA|TRBV30
TGTGCCTGGGAAGTAGGTTCGGGAAAAAGGCAGTACTTC
CAWEVGSGKRQYF
>TRBJ1-2|TRBD1|TRBV7-9
TGTGCCAGCAGCCGGGGGACAGTGCTAAACTATGGCTACACCTTC
CASSRGTVLNYGYTF
>TRBJ1-5|TRBD1|TRBV29-1
TGCAGCACTCAGGGGGCAGGGAATCAGCCCCAGCATTTT
CSTQGAGNQPQHF
>TRBJ1-6|TRBD1|TRBV25-1
TGTGCCACCTCGACAGGGACGAGTTCACCCCTCCACTTT
CATSTGTSSPLHF
>TRBJ2-1|NA|TRBV10-3
TGTGCCATCAGTGACAAAGGCGGGGCCTACAATGAGCAGTTCTTC
CAISDKGGAYNEQFF
>TRBJ1-2|TRBD1|TRBV12-5
TGTGCTAGTGGTTTGGGGGCAGGGGGCTATGGCTACACCTTC
CASGLGAGGYGYTF
>TRBJ2-1|NA|TRBV18
TGTGCCAGCTCACCCCTTACTAGCAGCAATGAGCAGTTCTTC
CASSPLTSSNEQFF
>TRBJ1-2|NA|TRBV11-3
TGTGCCAGCAGCCTTTCGCGCCACTATGGCTACACCTTC
CASSLSRHYGYTF
>TRBJ1-1|NA|TRBV28
TGTGCCGTATCGACAGTCATGAACACTGAAGCTTTCTTT
CAVSTVMNTEAFF
>TRBJ2-7|TRBD2|TRBV11-2
TGTGCCAGCAGCTTAGTCCGCGGGGGGGCCTACGAGCAGTACTTC
CASSLVRGGAYEQYF
>TRBJ2-1|TRBD2|TRBV11-2
TGTGCCAGCAGTATACCGCGGGAGATCCCCTACAATGAGCAGTTCTTC
CASSIPREIPYNEQFF
>TRBJ2-7|NA|TRBV30
TGTGCCTGGAACAGGGGAGGCGAGCAGTACTTC
CAWNRGGEQYF
>TRBJ1-1|TRBD1|TRBV3-1/TRBV3-2
TGTGCCAGCACCCTCGGACAGGGCAACACTGAAGCTTTCTTT
CASTLGQGNTEAFF
>TRBJ1-2|NA|TRBV4-1
TGCGCCAGCAGCCAAGATATTCGGTTTCGCACCTTC
CASSQDIRFRTF
>TRBJ2-1|TRBD2|TRBV7-9
TGTGCCAGCAGCTGGGGAAGGGCCCTAGCGGGGAGTTACAATGAGCAGTTCTTC
CASSWGRALAGSYNEQFF
>TRBJ1-2|NA|TRBV6-2/TRBV6-3
TGTGCCAGCAGGCCTCGGGTAGATTCCCGGCCAACGTACTATGGCTACACCTTC
CASRPRVDSRPTYYGYTF
>TRBJ2-2|TRBD1|TRBV29-1
TGCAGCTTCCCACAGGGGATCGGCGGGGAGCTGTTTTTT
CSFPQGIGGELFF
>TRBJ2-7|TRBD1|TRBV4-1
TGCGCCAGCAGCCTCGCCGGGACAGGGGGCGGATACGAGCAGTACTTC
CASSLAGTGGGYEQYF
>TRBJ1-2|TRBD1|TRBV5-1
TGCGCCAGCAGCTTCGACAGGGAGGGCTACACCTTC
CASSFDREGYTF
>TRBJ1-6|NA|TRBV7-3
TGTGCCAGCAGCTTAATAGGTACAGGGTCAGGATCACCCCTCCACTTT
CASSLIGTGSGSPLHF
>TRBJ1-6|NA|TRBV7-2
TGTGCCAGCAGCCCCCGGGAGGCTATGAGTAGGGATTCACCCCTCCACTTT
CASSPREAMSRDSPLHF
>TRBJ2-5|TRBD2|TRBV25-1
TGTGCCAGCAGCGGGGGGGTAGCGGAGACCCAGTACTTC
CASSGGVAETQYF
>TRBJ1-1|TRBD1|TRBV13
TGTGCCAGCAGCTACCGGGACAGGGGGCTTGCTGAAGCTTTCTTT
CASSYRDRGLAEAFF
>TRBJ2-3|NA|TRBV4-2
TGTGCCAGCAGCCATGGGGCAGGTTCGACAGATACGCAGTATTTT
CASSHGAGSTDTQYF
>TRBJ2-4|NA|TRBV4-1
TGCGCCAGCAGCCAGGCCTCGCAAAGCAAAAACATTCAGTACTTC
CASSQASQSKNIQYF
>TRBJ2-3|TRBD2|TRBV9
TGTGCCAGCAGCGCTAGCGGGAGCACCACAGATACGCAGTATTTT
CASSASGSTTDTQYF
>TRBJ2-7|NA|TRBV27
TGTGCCAGCAGTTTACAGGGAAATGGAGCATGGAACTACGAGCAGTACTTC
CASSLQGNGAWNYEQYF
>TRBJ1-2|TRBD1|TRBV7-2
TGTGCCAGCAGCTCTACAGGGGAGCGCTATGGCTACACCTTC
CASSSTGERYGYTF
>TRBJ1-5|NA|TRBV21-1
TGTGCCAGCAACAAGGACAGGGGCCACTCGAAGGACCAGCCCCAGCATTTT
CASNKDRGHSKDQPQHF
>TRBJ2-2|TRBD1|TRBV27
TGTGCCAGCAGTTTCCTGGACAGGGCGAACACCGGGGAGCTGTTTTTT
CASSFLDRANTGELFF
>TRBJ2-1|NA|TRBV6-2/TRBV6-3
TGTGCCAGCAGTTACCCTACCGGAGGCTCTGGACATGAGCAGTTCTTC
CASSYPTGGSGHEQFF
>TRBJ2-1|NA|TRBV18
TGTGCCAGCTCACCACCGTTGGACTACTACAATGAGCAGTTCTTC
CASSPPLDYYNEQFF
>TRBJ2-2|TRBD2|TRBV5-6
TGTGCCAGCAGAAGATTAGCGGGAGGGAGGACCGGGGAGCTGTTTTTT
CASRRLAGGRTGELFF
>TRBJ2-5|NA|TRBV13
TGTGCCAGCAGCTTAGGGGGAGAGCGGGAGACCCAGTACTTC
CASSLGGERETQYF
>TRBJ2-7|NA|TRBV9
TGTGCCAGCAGCTCTCGACTAGACCCTTTCTACGAGCAGTACTTC
CASSSRLDPFYEQYF
>TRBJ1-5|NA|TRBV30
TGTGCCTGGAGTAGGAGACTTTCCGGGGATGGCCAGCCCCAGCATTTT
CAWSRRLSGDGQPQHF